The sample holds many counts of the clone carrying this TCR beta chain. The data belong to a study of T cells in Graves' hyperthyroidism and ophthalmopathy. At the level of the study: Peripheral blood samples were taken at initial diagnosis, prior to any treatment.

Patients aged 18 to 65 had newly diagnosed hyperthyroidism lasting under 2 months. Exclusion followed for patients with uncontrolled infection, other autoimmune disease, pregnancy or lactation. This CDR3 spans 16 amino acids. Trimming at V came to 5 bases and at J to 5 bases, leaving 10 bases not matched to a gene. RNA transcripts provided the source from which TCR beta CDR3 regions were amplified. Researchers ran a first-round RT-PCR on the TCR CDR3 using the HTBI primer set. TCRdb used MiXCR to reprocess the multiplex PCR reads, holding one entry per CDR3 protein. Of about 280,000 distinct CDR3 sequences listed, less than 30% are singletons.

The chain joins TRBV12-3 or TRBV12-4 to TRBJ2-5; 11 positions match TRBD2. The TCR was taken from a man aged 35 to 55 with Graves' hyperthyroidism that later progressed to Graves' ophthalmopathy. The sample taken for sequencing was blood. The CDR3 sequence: CASSPRLAGMEETQYF. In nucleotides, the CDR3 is TGTGCCAGCAGTCCACGACTAGCGGGAATGGAGGAGACCCAGTACTTC.